Listed below are T cell receptor beta chains from one sample, sequenced in a study of OX40 agonist ivuxolimab in advanced cancers. The data were produced by immunoSEQ multiplex PCR, yet TCRdb's version contains in-frame clones alone and is incomplete. Of tens of thousands of clones in the sample, around 82% were seen once. The sequencing used CD4+ or CD8+ T cells sorted from blood, collected in a trial of the OX40 agonist ivuxolimab. The receptors here all came from an adult with an advanced solid tumor such as melanoma, head and neck, liver or kidney cancer. The CDR3 runs from the conserved cysteine through the conserved F or W. Fields, in order: V gene, clone size, J gene, D gene, CDR3 protein, CDR3 DNA. A D gene is named only where the DNA matches it firmly. The size entry is marked missing in some rows and otherwise reads once, few, many or a size class.

>TRBV6-4|.|TRBJ2-1|TRBD2
CASSDSGTSGDEQFF
TGTGCCAGCAGTGACTCGGGGACTAGCGGCGATGAGCAGTTCTTC
>TRBV7-6|.|TRBJ2-3|.
CASSLPPGSTDTQYF
TGTGCCAGCAGCTTACCCCCCGGGAGCACAGATACGCAGTATTTT
>TRBV19|.|TRBJ1-2|.
CASSMGHIYGYTF
TGTGCCAGTAGTATGGGACATATCTATGGCTACACCTTC
>TRBV9|.|TRBJ1-5|.
CASSAPGLNQPQHF
TGTGCCAGCAGCGCCCCTGGGCTGAATCAGCCCCAGCATTTT
>TRBV5-5|.|TRBJ2-7|.
CASSLARSAYEQYF
TGTGCCAGCAGCTTGGCCAGGTCCGCCTACGAGCAGTACTTC
>TRBV10-1|.|TRBJ1-1|.
CASRKQWDDTEAFF
TGCGCCAGCAGGAAGCAATGGGATGACACTGAAGCTTTCTTT
>TRBV28|.|TRBJ1-1|TRBD1
CASSPLTLTGVGTEAFF
TGTGCCAGCAGTCCACTGACCCTCACAGGGGTTGGTACTGAAGCTTTCTTT
>TRBV6-5|once|TRBJ1-1|.
CASSYSEDTEAFF
TGTGCCAGCAGTTACTCGGAAGACACTGAAGCTTTCTTT
>TRBV19|.|TRBJ1-5|.
CASSIRDSNQPQHF
TGTGCCAGTAGTATACGGGATAGCAATCAGCCCCAGCATTTT
>TRBV9|.|TRBJ2-7|TRBD2
CASSVASGPTYEQYF
TGTGCCAGCAGCGTAGCTAGCGGGCCGACCTACGAGCAGTACTTC
>TRBV2|.|TRBJ2-1|TRBD1
CASTPPGRTGDNEQFF
TGTGCCAGCACCCCGCCGGGGAGGACAGGGGACAATGAGCAGTTCTTC